This T cell receptor (beta chain) came from a study of vaccination and CD4 T cells after COVID-19. Regarding the study as a whole: Convalescent patients' median share of reactive clones seen only post-vaccination was around 84%. Rising from about 20 to 38, the median of SARS-CoV-2-reactive clonotypes did not change significantly.

Sequenced with the Oncomine TCR Beta short-read assay was DNA taken from cultured CD4+ T cells. It was cultured CD4+ T cells from which genomic DNA was extracted. TCRdb re-called the PCR reads with MiXCR, one entry per CDR3 protein. This sample has about 18,000 distinct CDR3 sequences, with roughly three fifths found just once. This clonotype was counted a few times. As yet, its antigen is unknown. V lost 5 bases and J lost 0, with 13 bases in between. Germline V gives CDR1 MNHNS, CDR2 SASEGT. The CDR3 length is 15 residues. Treatment described: approximately 10-day PBMC culture with coronavirus spike peptide pools or control peptides (ViraFEST assay). Wells contained 1.5 million to 2.5 million PBMCs each, and these were cultured with about 10 IU/ml IL-2 and about 11 ug/ml peptide pools.

Material: CD4+ T cells from blood, cultured in vitro, obtained after SARS-CoV-2 vaccination. This receptor was identified in a human donor who had recovered from COVID-19. The chain carries TRBV6-1 and TRBJ1-1; D is possibly TRBD1 (5 bases). The CDR3 is CASSRTPVMNTEAFF. DNA for the CDR3: TGTGCCAGCAGTCGGACACCCGTCATGAACACTGAAGCTTTCTTT.